The 26 T cell receptor beta chains in this list originate from one sample, sequenced in a study of shared clonotypes between healthy human individuals. Assay used: immunoSEQ multiplex PCR; TCRdb lists only in-frame clones, some missing. The table has 2 million to 2.5 million clones, 85% to 95% seen once. Sequencing was performed on naive CD4+ T cells from PBMCs. The subset is: CD45RA+ positively selected. These receptor sequences come from a man between 18 and 29 years old in good health. Some clones in this sample may be carry-over from other donors' samples.

The chain carries TRBV10-1 and TRBJ2-1; 10 nucleotides align to TRBD2. Germline V gives CDR1 WNHNN, CDR2 SYGVQD (reference sequence). V lost 6 bases and J lost 9; bases outside the gene matches: 14. The CDR3 covers 16 residues. CDR3 in DNA: TGCGCCAGCAGCCCTTTGGATAGCGGGAGGTTCGGTGAGCAGTTCTTC. Its translation: CASSPLDSGRFGEQFF.

This clone was found once. The chain uses TRBV7-9 and TRBJ2-1; 8 bases align to TRBD1. Trimming removed 1 base from V and 0 bases from J; junction bases left unmatched: 2. The CDR3 sequence is 16 residues long. CDR1 and CDR2 from the germline V gene are SEHNR and FQNEAQ (reference sequence). The DNA for the CDR3 is TGTGCCAGCAGCTTAGGGACAGGGAGCTCCTACAATGAGCAGTTCTTC. It translates to CASSLGTGSSYNEQFF.

The genes are TRBV19 and TRBJ2-1; possibly TRBD1 or TRBD2 for D (5 bases each). Looked up from germline, CDR1 is LNHDA and CDR2 is SQIVND (reference sequence). The CDR3 totals 14 residues. V lost 5 bases, J lost 11 bases, and 19 bases lay in between. CDR3 DNA: TGTGCCAGTAGTCGGTACGGGGACCCCCTCAAGCAGTTCTTC. This codes for CASSRYGDPLKQFF.

The chain carries TRBV11-3 and TRBJ2-7; a weak D match, TRBD2 (5 bases). V gave up 2 bases and J gave up 5 bases, with 13 bases separating them. Germline loops: CDR1 SGHNT, CDR2 YENEEA. CDR3 length equals 14 residues. The CDR3 is CASSLSEGSHEQYF. The CDR3 nucleotides read TGTGCCAGCAGCTTAAGCGAGGGTTCCCACGAGCAGTACTTC.

The chain employs TRBV6-1 and TRBJ1-3, with 7 bases lining up with TRBD1. Germline V gene data show CDR1 as MNHNS and CDR2 as SASEGT. This CDR3 has 13 amino acids. The trim removed 8 bases at V and 2 bases at J, leaving 3 bases unmatched. CDR3 sequence reads: CASLDRAGNTIYF. CDR3 sequence (DNA): TGTGCCAGCCTAGACAGGGCTGGAAACACCATATATTTT.

This clone was recorded only once. The sample contains more than one DNA sequence encoding this CDR3. The V gene is TRBV10-1, the J gene TRBJ2-2, with D unresolved. V dropped 4 bases and J dropped 1 base, with 4 bases sitting between them. Germline CDR1 is WNHNN and CDR2 is SYGVQD (reference sequence). The CDR3 spans 13 residues. The CDR3 sequence is CASSGRNTGELFF. The DNA for the CDR3 is TGCGCCAGCAGTGGACGGAACACCGGGGAGCTGTTTTTT.

A remark on this clone: The same CDR3 can be traced to other DNA sequences in this sample. The V call is TRBV19, the J call TRBJ1-1; perhaps TRBD1 as D (6 bases). This CDR3 comprises 13 residues. The ends were cut back, 1 base at V and 5 bases at J, with 8 bases in the middle. The germline V gene has CDR1 LNHDA and CDR2 SQIVND (reference sequence). The CDR3 nucleotides read TGTGCCAGTAGTATAGGGCAGGGGACTGAAGCTTTCTTT. It encodes CASSIGQGTEAFF.

This clone has a single count. The chain employs TRBV7-8 and TRBJ2-7; 7 bases are a match to TRBD2. The germline gives CDR1 SGHVS, CDR2 FQNEAQ. V dropped 6 bases and J dropped 2; count of bases not matched to a gene: 7. This CDR3 spans 14 amino acids. CDR3 nucleotides: TGTGCCAGCAGTCCGTCTAGCGGAACCTACGAGCAGTACTTC. Its translation: CASSPSSGTYEQYF.

This clone was detected once. The chain is built from TRBV28 and TRBJ2-2, with 12 bases lining up with TRBD2. CDR3 length equals 18 residues. Per germline, CDR1 MDHEN and CDR2 SYDVKM. V lost 5 bases, J lost 3 bases, and 10 bases stayed unmatched. This CDR3 is CASSLNGLAGSHTGELFF. The CDR3 DNA sequence: TGTGCCAGCAGTCTAAATGGACTAGCGGGATCTCACACCGGGGAGCTGTTTTTT.

The V call is TRBV7-2, the J call TRBJ1-1, with D perhaps matching TRBD1 (5 bases). The CDR3 extends over 19 amino acids. Trimming stripped 3 bases from V and 5 bases from J, with 28 bases between. The germline V gene has CDR1 SGHTA and CDR2 FQGNSA. CDR3: CASSFWAGGIGGPITEAFF. The CDR3 DNA follows: TGTGCCAGCAGCTTCTGGGCTGGGGGGATTGGCGGCCCGATTACTGAAGCTTTCTTT.

This clone showed up just a few times. The chain carries TRBV6-5 and TRBJ1-2, with TRBD1 as a possible D gene (6 bases). This CDR3 has 14 amino acids. Germline V gives CDR1 MNHEY, CDR2 SVGAGI. Deletions cut 6 bases from V and 4 bases from J, with 15 bases between. CDR3 protein: CASSTPGHLYGYTF. The CDR3 nucleotides are TGTGCCAGCAGCACTCCGGGACATCTCTATGGCTACACCTTC.

On this clone itself: The sample carries other DNA sequences with the same CDR3. The chain uses TRBV6-6 and TRBJ2-7; 9 bases line up with TRBD1. Germline values: CDR1 MNHNY, CDR2 SVGAGI (reference sequence). The CDR3 is 14 residues long. V dropped 2 bases and J dropped 2; count of bases not matched to a gene: 1. CDR3 nucleotide sequence: TGTGCCAGCAGTTACGGACAGGGGCCCTACGAGCAGTACTTC. This encodes CASSYGQGPYEQYF.

The chain joins TRBV6-1 to TRBJ1-5; D might be TRBD1 (5 bases). The CDR3 has 14 residues. The germline V gene has CDR1 MNHNS and CDR2 SASEGT. Deletions cut 4 bases from V and 0 bases from J, with 7 bases between. For the CDR3, the DNA is TGTGCCAGCAGTGCCAGGGATAGCAATCAGCCCCAGCATTTT. Residues: CASSARDSNQPQHF.

The rearrangement links TRBV7-9 to TRBJ2-1; D possibly corresponds to TRBD1 (5 bases). Trimming stripped 4 bases from V and 6 bases from J, with 13 bases between. CDR3 size: 14 residues. The V gene's germline CDR1 is SEHNR and CDR2 FQNEAQ (reference sequence). The CDR3 DNA reads TGTGCCAGCAGCTACCAGGGAAGGCTCAATGAGCAGTTCTTC. Its protein is CASSYQGRLNEQFF.

This clone came up once. The chain combines TRBV7-9 with TRBJ2-1; TRBD2 agrees at 9 bases. CDR3 length: 16 residues. J lost 8 bases, V lost 6 bases, and 14 bases had no gene match. Germline V gene sequence: CDR1 SEHNR, CDR2 FQNEAQ (reference sequence). CDR3 residues: CASSRWSGRFIDEQFF. Written as DNA, the CDR3 is TGTGCCAGCAGTAGGTGGAGCGGGAGGTTTATAGATGAGCAGTTCTTC. The entire variable domain, with the rest obtained from reference TRBV7-9 and TRBJ2-1, is as follows: DTGVSQNPRHKITKRGQNVTFRCDPISEHNRLYWYRQTLGQGPEFLTYFQNEAQLEKSRLLSDRFSAERPKGSFSTLEIQRTEQGDSAMYLCASSRWSGRFIDEQFFGPGTRLTVL.

Regarding this clone: Other nucleotide sequences from this sample produce the same CDR3. J is TRBJ1-2 and V is TRBV7-9; the D gene is possibly TRBD1 (6 bases). The germline gives CDR1 SEHNR, CDR2 FQNEAQ (reference sequence). Deletions cut 1 base from V and 8 bases from J, with 14 bases between. There are 14 residues in the CDR3. This chain's CDR3 is CASSLGQAYYGYTF. CDR3 DNA sequence: TGTGCCAGCAGCTTAGGACAGGCATATTACGGCTACACCTTC.

This chain uses TRBV10-2 with TRBJ1-1, with TRBD1 as a possible D gene (5 bases). The length of the CDR3 is 13 residues. V lost 10 bases, J lost 4 bases, and 16 bases lay in between. Germline lookup yields CDR1 WSHSY and CDR2 SAAADI. For the CDR3, the DNA is TGCGCCATAGCAGAGCAGGGCTTCACTGAAGCTTTCTTT. Translated, it gives CAIAEQGFTEAFF.

The chain recombines TRBV18 with TRBJ2-5; possibly TRBD1 or TRBD2 for D (5 bases each). The CDR3 has 15 residues. Trimming removed 3 bases at V and 5 bases at J, with 16 bases between. The germline CDR1 and CDR2 sequences are KGHSH and LQKENI. The CDR3 loop reads CASSPWARGHETQYF. CDR3 bases: TGTGCCAGCTCACCTTGGGCCCGGGGCCATGAGACCCAGTACTTC.

The chain uses TRBV2 and TRBJ2-7; 10 bases map to TRBD2. The V segment lost 5 bases and the J segment 2 bases; nucleotides outside the gene matches: 6. CDR1 SNHLY and CDR2 FYNNEI come from the germline V gene. The CDR3 extends over 15 amino acids. In DNA, the CDR3 is TGTGCCAGCAGTCTGACTAGCGGGTCGACCTACGAGCAGTACTTC. Translation: CASSLTSGSTYEQYF.

The chain employs TRBV4-2 and TRBJ2-1, with D possibly matching TRBD2 (6 bases). The germline CDR1 and CDR2 sequences are LGHNA and YNFKEQ. This CDR3 has 15 residues. V was clipped by 1 base and J by 4 bases, with 11 bases between them. Here the CDR3 reads CASSQVRDLYNEQFF. As DNA, the CDR3 is TGTGCCAGCAGCCAAGTTCGGGACTTGTACAATGAGCAGTTCTTC.

As for this clone: The sample carries other DNA sequences with the same CDR3. The chain carries TRBV5-1 and TRBJ2-5, with a weak D call TRBD1 (6 bases). Trimming pared 3 bases from V and 2 bases from J, leaving 11 bases between. Germline-derived CDR1 and CDR2 are SGHRS and YFSETQ. This CDR3 contains 14 residues. CDR3 nucleotide sequence: TGCGCCAGCAGCTACGGGACAACACAAGAGACCCAGTACTTC. This encodes CASSYGTTQETQYF.

The chain employs TRBV7-2 and TRBJ2-5; 10 bases map to TRBD1. The CDR3 consists of 16 residues. The V gene end was trimmed by 0 bases and the J gene end by 5 bases; junction bases not matched to a gene: 6. Germline CDR1 is SGHTA and CDR2 is FQGNSA. CDR3 in amino acids: CASSLAATGGFETQYF. The DNA for the CDR3 is TGTGCCAGCAGCTTAGCCGCGACAGGGGGCTTCGAGACCCAGTACTTC.

The chain combines TRBV11-2 with TRBJ2-5, with D uncertain. CDR3 length equals 12 residues. V was trimmed by 3 bases and J by 2 bases, leaving 4 bases between them. Germline V gives CDR1 SGHAT, CDR2 FQNNGV. Here the CDR3 DNA reads TGTGCCAGCAGCTTTACTCAAGAGACCCAGTACTTC. It translates to CASSFTQETQYF.

The rearrangement uses TRBV5-1 and TRBJ2-1; TRBD1 matches 8 bases. Trimming cost V 4 bases and J 6 bases; bases outside gene matches: 6. This CDR3 region has 14 residues. The V gene's germline CDR1 is SGHRS and CDR2 YFSETQ. For the CDR3, the DNA is TGCGCCAGCAGCCGGACAGGGAGGTCCAATGAGCAGTTCTTC. This gives the protein CASSRTGRSNEQFF.

The V call is TRBV30, the J call TRBJ2-1; either TRBD1 or TRBD2 may fit D (7 bases each). The CDR3 covers 14 residues. Trimming took off 5 bases at V and 3 bases at J, with 14 bases between the two ends. CDR1 is GTSNPN and CDR2 is SVGIG in the germline V gene (reference sequence). The CDR3 reads CAWVDRDYYNEQFF. CDR3 coding DNA: TGTGCCTGGGTCGACAGGGACTACTACAATGAGCAGTTCTTC.

This chain joins TRBV28 and TRBJ2-3; D is uncertain. Trimming took off 7 bases at V and 1 base at J, with 15 bases between the two ends. Germline V gene sequence: CDR1 MDHEN, CDR2 SYDVKM. The CDR3 contains 15 residues. CDR3 nucleotides: TGTGCCAGCACCTCACGGGCCAGACGCACAGATACGCAGTATTTT. This encodes CASTSRARRTDTQYF.